These 31 T cell receptor beta chains were sequenced from one sample in a study of cytomegalovirus exposure and HLA in healthy donors. Amplification used 60 Vbeta primers and 13 Jbeta primers. TCRdb keeps only in-frame clones here, not all; method: immunoSEQ multiplex PCR. The data show some 190,000 clones, with 80% to 85% seen just once and 1.2% held by the top ten. The sequenced material came from PBMCs. Every receptor here comes from a boy between 2 and 10 years old in good health and CMV-seronegative.

V is TRBV4-3 and J is TRBJ2-6, with 9 bases identical to TRBD2. The CDR3 length is 17 residues. V was pared by 4 bases and J by 2 bases, with 6 bases of the junction left unmatched. The germline CDR1 and CDR2 sequences are LGHNA and YSLEER. CDR3 protein: CASSRNPSGTGANVLTF. CDR3 bases: TGCGCCAGCAGCCGAAACCCTAGCGGGACTGGGGCCAACGTCCTGACTTTC.

This clone was counted between two and nine times. The J gene is TRBJ1-5, the V gene TRBV28; TRBD1 agrees at 9 bases. The CDR3 totals 15 residues. V shed 5 bases and J 5 bases; nucleotides not matched to a gene: 7. In germline, CDR1 is MDHEN, CDR2 SYDVKM. The chain's CDR3 is CASSPQGASDQPQHF. The CDR3 coding sequence is TGTGCCAGCAGTCCACAGGGGGCTTCGGATCAGCCCCAGCATTTT.

The chain uses TRBV2 and TRBJ2-2; 7 bases line up with TRBD1. The CDR3 loop spans 14 amino acids. V lost 5 bases to trimming and J lost 5 bases; unmatched junction nucleotides: 5. The germline V gene has CDR1 SNHLY and CDR2 FYNNEI. CDR3 in amino acids: CASSRQGGTGELFF. The DNA of the CDR3 is TGTGCCAGCAGTAGACAGGGTGGAACCGGGGAGCTGTTTTTT.

The chain has TRBV7-2 and TRBJ1-2; D is possibly TRBD1 (5 bases). The germline CDR1 and CDR2 sequences are SGHTA and FQGNSA. The CDR3 spans 15 residues. Trimming left V 1 base short and J 1 base short, with 10 bases between. This CDR3 reads CASSLEGWGNYGYTF. CDR3 sequence (DNA): TGTGCCAGCAGCTTAGAGGGGTGGGGTAACTATGGCTACACCTTC.

The chain combines TRBV30 with TRBJ2-2; TRBD1 is a possible D gene (5 bases). The germline V gene encodes CDR1 GTSNPN and CDR2 SVGIG (reference sequence). V was clipped by 8 bases and J by 3 bases, with 10 bases between them. The CDR3 loop spans 12 amino acids. The CDR3 nucleotides are TGTGCCCAGACCAGGGACACCGGGGAGCTGTTTTTT. Translating gives CAQTRDTGELFF.

This rearrangement joins TRBV30 to TRBJ1-2; D possibly corresponds to TRBD1 (5 bases). This CDR3 spans 13 amino acids. The V gene lost 3 bases and the J gene lost 0 bases, with 8 bases spanning the gap. The germline gives CDR1 GTSNPN, CDR2 SVGIG (reference sequence). CDR3 sequence (DNA): TGTGCCTGGAGCGAGACAGCTAACTATGGCTACACCTTC. It translates to CAWSETANYGYTF.

V usage is TRBV6-5 and J usage is TRBJ2-7, with 10 bases fitting TRBD1. The CDR3 has 14 residues. Per the germline V gene, CDR1 is MNHEY and CDR2 is SVGAGI. V was clipped by 5 bases and J by 2 bases; unmatched bases: 3. The CDR3 DNA reads as TGTGCCAGCAGTCCAGACAGGGGGCCCTACGAGCAGTACTTC. Translation gives CASSPDRGPYEQYF.

The chain has TRBV4-1 and TRBJ2-5, with D uncertain. Germline loops: CDR1 MGHRA, CDR2 YSYEKL. V was shortened by 0 bases and J by 1 base, with 9 bases between the two germline ends. The CDR3 runs 15 residues. The CDR3 spells CASSQDGDSQETQYF. The CDR3 nucleotides read TGCGCCAGCAGCCAAGATGGCGACTCCCAAGAGACCCAGTACTTC.

The chain links TRBV27 to TRBJ2-6; 10 bases agree with TRBD1. The CDR3 is made up of 19 amino acids. The ends lost 1 base at V and 0 bases at J; junction bases unmatched: 6. In germline, CDR1 is MNHEY, CDR2 SMNVEV (reference sequence). CDR3 loop: CASSLLGQGFYSGANVLTF. The CDR3 bases are TGTGCCAGCAGTTTATTGGGACAGGGGTTTTACTCTGGGGCCAACGTCCTGACTTTC.

CDR3 region: CASSMSGGARDEQFF. The CDR3 DNA reads TGTGCCAGTAGTATGAGTGGGGGGGCTCGGGATGAGCAGTTCTTC. This chain links TRBV19 with TRBJ2-1, with D tentatively TRBD2 (7 bases). The CDR3 is made up of 15 amino acids. V lost 3 bases and J 8 bases, leaving 17 bases between the germline ends. Germline V lookup: CDR1 LNHDA, CDR2 SQIVND (reference sequence).

Regarding this clone: Other DNA sequences in this specimen translate into the identical CDR3. V gene TRBV5-1 combines with J gene TRBJ2-3, with D possibly being TRBD2 (5 bases). The germline V and J ends were trimmed by 1 base and 7 bases, with 19 bases remaining between them. The CDR3 contains 16 residues. Looked up from germline, CDR1 is SGHRS and CDR2 is YFSETQ. This chain's CDR3 is CASSLSRADPIYTQYF. DNA for the CDR3: TGCGCCAGCAGCTTGTCTCGAGCGGACCCTATATATACGCAGTATTTT.

Comments on this clone: The same CDR3 also results from other DNA sequences found in this sample. The chain couples TRBV6-5 to TRBJ1-1, with D unresolved. CDR3 length equals 13 residues. V was pared by 3 bases and J by 4 bases, with 9 bases between. Per the germline V gene, CDR1 is MNHEY and CDR2 is SVGAGI. The CDR3 loop is CASSYGVGTEAFF. The CDR3 bases are TGTGCCAGCAGTTATGGAGTAGGCACTGAAGCTTTCTTT.

This clone was seen only once. The chain links TRBV15 to TRBJ2-7; TRBD1 is a possible D gene (5 bases). Germline assignment: CDR1 LNHNV and CDR2 YYDKDF (reference sequence). The CDR3 is 14 amino acids. Trimming removed 7 bases from V and 0 bases from J, with 13 bases in between. The CDR3 sequence is CATKETASSYEQYF. The CDR3 nucleotides are TGTGCCACCAAGGAGACAGCGAGCTCCTACGAGCAGTACTTC.

The chain links TRBV4-1 to TRBJ2-1; 9 nucleotides match TRBD1. The CDR3 is made up of 16 amino acids. From germline, CDR1 is MGHRA and CDR2 YSYEKL. V shed 1 base, J shed 5 bases, and the junction held 6 bases outside the gene matches. The DNA of the CDR3 is TGCGCCAGCAGCCAAGCCGGGACAGGGTCGGACAATGAGCAGTTCTTC. Translating it yields CASSQAGTGSDNEQFF.

The genes are TRBV19 and TRBJ2-2, with D uncertain. Germline values: CDR1 LNHDA, CDR2 SQIVND (reference sequence). V shed 4 bases and J shed 5 bases, with 14 bases lying between them. This CDR3 region has 15 residues. In nucleotides, the CDR3 is TGTGCCAGTAGTACAGGTCACCCTCTTACCGGGGAGCTGTTTTTT. It codes for CASSTGHPLTGELFF.

The gene calls are TRBV6-1 and TRBJ2-5, with TRBD1 matching over 7 bases. This CDR3 is built from 13 residues. J gave up 5 bases and V 6 bases, and 6 bases lay outside the gene matches. In germline, CDR1 is MNHNS, CDR2 SASEGT. The CDR3, as DNA: TGTGCCAGCAGGGGACAGCCCGGGGAGACCCAGTACTTC. This codes for CASRGQPGETQYF.

This clone has only one observation. J is TRBJ1-2 and V is TRBV15, with 9 bases matching TRBD1. Germline CDR1 is LNHNV and CDR2 is YYDKDF (reference sequence). V shed 5 bases, J shed 8 bases, and the junction held 9 bases outside the gene matches. CDR3 length: 14 amino acids. For the CDR3, the DNA is TGTGCCACCAGCGCCTGGGACAGGGAAAGCGGCTACACCTTC. It translates to CATSAWDRESGYTF.

The chain is built from TRBV4-2 and TRBJ1-1; 7 bases agree with TRBD1. V trimming: 4 bases; J trimming: 3 bases; junction bases outside the gene matches: 17. The CDR3 extends over 18 amino acids. The V gene's germline CDR1 is LGHNA and CDR2 YNFKEQ. DNA for the CDR3: TGTGCCAGCAGCCTCCAACCGATTGCAGGGGGAAGGGACACTGAAGCTTTCTTT. Amino acid sequence: CASSLQPIAGGRDTEAFF.

This clone was seen only once. A read error may account for a junction end that differs from germline. The J gene is TRBJ1-2, the V gene TRBV5-6, with TRBD1 matching 7 bases. The germline CDR1 and CDR2 sequences are SGHDT and YYEEEE. The CDR3 sequence is 12 residues long. The CDR3 is CAGSGTGAGYTF. CDR3 nucleotide sequence: TGTGCCGGCAGCGGCACAGGGGCCGGCTACACCTTC.

There are a few counts of this clone. The J gene is TRBJ2-7, the V gene TRBV6-4, with D possibly matching TRBD1 (5 bases). CDR1 is MRHNA and CDR2 is SNTAGT in the germline V gene. The CDR3 sequence is 16 residues long. Deletions cut 0 bases from V and 0 bases from J, with 12 bases between. In DNA, the CDR3 is TGTGCCAGCAGTGACTCCAGGGATCGAACCTCCTACGAGCAGTACGTC. Protein sequence: CASSDSRDRTSYEQYV.

This chain joins TRBV4-3 and TRBJ2-3, with 14 bases fitting TRBD2. This CDR3 has 21 residues. CDR1 and CDR2 from the germline V gene are LGHNA and YSLEER. V trimming: 4 bases; J trimming: 0 bases; junction bases outside the gene matches: 15. Here the CDR3 DNA reads TGCGCCAGCAGCCGGGTCGCTAATGGACTAGCGGGGGGCCGTAGCACAGATACGCAGTATTTT. Its protein is CASSRVANGLAGGRSTDTQYF.

This CDR3 reads CASSGLAGVGELFF. As DNA, the CDR3 is TGTGCCAGCAGCGGTCTAGCGGGAGTCGGGGAGCTGTTTTTT. V and J are TRBV5-6 and TRBJ2-2, with 10 bases identical to TRBD2. From germline, CDR1 is SGHDT and CDR2 YYEEEE. V was pared by 4 bases and J by 7 bases, with 4 bases of the junction left unmatched. There are 14 residues in the CDR3.

This clone was seen only once. The rearrangement uses TRBV25-1 and TRBJ2-5; the match to TRBD2 covers 12 bases. With V trimmed by 2 bases and J by 5 bases, 6 bases remained unmatched. The germline V gene has CDR1 MGHDK and CDR2 SYGVNS. This CDR3 is built from 16 residues. The CDR3 coding sequence is TGTGCCAGCAGTGAAGGGCTAGCGGGAGGGCCGGAGACCCAGTACTTC. This codes for CASSEGLAGGPETQYF.

This clone was seen just once. One end of the junction does not line up with germline, which may come from a read error. The chain recombines TRBV7-8 with TRBJ2-6; no reliable D call. Germline V gene sequence: CDR1 SGHVS, CDR2 FQNEAQ. The length of the CDR3 is 18 residues. CDR3 nucleotide sequence: TGTGCCCGCAGCTTTGGCCGGGTTCAAAGCTCTGGGGCCAACGTCCTGACTTTC. It specifies CARSFGRVQSSGANVLTF.

This clone occurred once. Mismatch with germline at one junction end may stem from a read error. The chain employs TRBV7-7 and TRBJ2-1; D is unresolved. The CDR3 runs to 15 residues. Per germline, CDR1 SSHAT and CDR2 FNYEAQ (reference sequence). The CDR3 here is CASSLDGGSYNEQFF. The CDR3 DNA reads TGTGCTAGCAGCTTAGACGGCGGATCCTACAATGAGCAGTTCTTC.

The chain has TRBV12-5 and TRBJ1-1; 7 bases align to TRBD1. The CDR3 is 18 amino acids. Per germline, CDR1 LGHNT and CDR2 FRNRAP. Trimming took 2 bases from V and 0 from J; bases not matched to a gene: 12. The CDR3 coding sequence is TGTGCTAGTGGTTTGCGCCACTCAGGGGGACCGGTGAACACTGAAGCTTTCTTT. Its translation: CASGLRHSGGPVNTEAFF. The variable domain in full, with the rest retrieved from reference TRBV12-5 and TRBJ1-1, is DARVTQTPRHKVTEMGQEVTMRCQPILGHNTVFWYRQTMMQGLELLAYFRNRAPLDDSGMPKDRFSAEMPDATLATLKIQPSEPRDSAVYFCASGLRHSGGPVNTEAFFGQGTRLTVV.

The chain employs TRBV6-6 and TRBJ2-6, with unresolved D. Germline CDR1 is MNHNY and CDR2 is SVGAGI (reference sequence). The CDR3 runs 12 residues. CDR3 in amino acids: CAVGSGANVLTF. The DNA for the CDR3 is TGTGCAGTCGGCTCTGGGGCCAACGTCCTGACTTTC.

This sequence joins TRBV5-6 and TRBJ2-1, with 7 bases identical to TRBD1. The J segment lost 3 bases and the V segment lost 9 bases, leaving 3 bases of the junction unmatched. Looked up from germline, CDR1 is SGHDT and CDR2 is YYEEEE. The CDR3 totals 12 residues. The CDR3 coding sequence is TGTGCCACTCACAGGGGCTACAATGAGCAGTTCTTC. Translating it yields CATHRGYNEQFF. Filled out from reference TRBV5-6 and TRBJ2-1, the complete variable domain reads DAGVTQSPTHLIKTRGQQVTLRCSPKSGHDTVSWYQQALGQGPQFIFQYYEEEERQRGNFPDRFSGHQFPNYSSELNVNALLLGDSALYLCATHRGYNEQFFGPGTRLTVL.

The chain has TRBV7-2 and TRBJ1-2; D remains unclear. Trimming shortened V by 3 bases and J by 3 bases, and 8 bases separated the two germline ends. The CDR3 loop spans 13 amino acids. CDR1 and CDR2 from the germline V gene are SGHTA and FQGNSA. DNA for the CDR3: TGTGCCAGCAGCTTGGACGGGGACTATGGCTACACCTTC. Amino acid sequence: CASSLDGDYGYTF.

The rearrangement links TRBV7-9 to TRBJ1-2; D call uncertain. V shed 2 bases and J shed 3 bases, with 10 bases lying between them. The germline V gene encodes CDR1 SEHNR and CDR2 FQNEAQ (reference sequence). The CDR3 length is 14 residues. CDR3 protein: CASSLREGDYGYTF. For the CDR3, the DNA is TGTGCCAGCAGCTTAAGAGAGGGAGACTATGGCTACACCTTC.

The chain carries TRBV19 and TRBJ2-1, with TRBD2 as a possible D gene (7 bases). The V end lost 1 base, the J end lost 3 bases, and 13 bases lay between the germline ends. This CDR3 has 16 amino acids. CDR1 and CDR2 (germline): LNHDA, SQIVND (reference sequence). The chain's CDR3 is CASSIGGRGNYNEQFF. The CDR3 region has the DNA TGTGCCAGTAGTATAGGAGGGAGGGGGAACTACAATGAGCAGTTCTTC.